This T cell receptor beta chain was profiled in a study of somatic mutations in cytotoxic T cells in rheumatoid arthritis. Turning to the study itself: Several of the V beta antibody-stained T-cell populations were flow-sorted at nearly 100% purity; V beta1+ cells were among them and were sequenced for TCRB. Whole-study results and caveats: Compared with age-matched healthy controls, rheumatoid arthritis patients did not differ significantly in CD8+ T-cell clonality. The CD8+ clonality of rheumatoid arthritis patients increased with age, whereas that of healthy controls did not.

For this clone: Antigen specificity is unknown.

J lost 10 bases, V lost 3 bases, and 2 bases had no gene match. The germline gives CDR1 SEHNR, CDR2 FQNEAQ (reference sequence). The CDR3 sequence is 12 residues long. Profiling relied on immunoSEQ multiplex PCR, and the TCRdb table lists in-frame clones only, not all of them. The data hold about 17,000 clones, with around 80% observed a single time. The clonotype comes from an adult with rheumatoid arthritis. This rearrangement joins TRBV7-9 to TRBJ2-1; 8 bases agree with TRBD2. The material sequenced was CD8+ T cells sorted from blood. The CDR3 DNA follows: TGTGCCAGCAGCTTCTCTAGCGGGGAGCAGTTCTTC. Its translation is CASSFSSGEQFF.